This T cell receptor (beta chain) was recovered during a study of blood T cell repertoires in COVID-19 (TCRdb year 2020). For the study in its entirety: Samples from collaborators originated in the United States, Italy and Spain and spanned both the acute and convalescent phases of COVID-19. The prospective study material was composed of cDNA or gDNA derived from T cells, B-cell-depleted T cells, or PBMCs. The dataset comprised deeply sampled blood TCRbeta repertoires from subjects exposed to, actively infected with, or recovered from COVID-19. The repertoires were made available in a free public database intended to serve as a resource for research on the immune response to SARS-CoV-2. The samples were drawn from two sources: the first 160 participants of the ongoing ImmuneRACE study, and fewer than 1,500 subjects contributed by 6 global collaborators. Nearly every sample came with metadata listing a de-identified subject ID, COVID-19 status, age in years and sex. Where HLA class I and class II types were available, the types were taken from metadata supplied by the sample provider, not from assay-based typing. Study-level results and caveats: How much clinical and demographic metadata was included differed by source and by participant, and the metadata was provided uncurated.

About this clone: The antigen it recognizes is unknown. The input lacks base qualities; no much larger clone sits a single base away.

The CDR3 measures 15 amino acids from cysteine to phenylalanine. The kept DNA is CDR3 alone, 45 bases in frame from the first base. Compared with germline, V lacks 4 bases and J lacks 4 bases; bases without a gene match: 7. The germline V gene (reference sequence) supplies CDR1 SEHNR and CDR2 FQNEAQ. Each collaborating institution followed its own protocols to collect whole blood in K2EDTA tubes. For TCRbeta analysis, collaborator samples were shipped as frozen whole blood, as isolated PBMCs, or as DNA extracted from either sample type. TCRbeta CDR3 regions were amplified from genomic DNA by means of the immunoSEQ Assay, a bias-controlled multiplex PCR. The paper's processing steps were these. Nucleated cell counts per sample were estimated from amplification of reference gene primers within the assay. To quantify the absolute abundance of each unique TCRbeta CDR3 rearrangement, sequence reads were collapsed and filtered. For each sample, productive Simpson clonality was calculated as the square root of Simpson's diversity index over productive rearrangements. TCRdb limited this immuneACCESS table to in-frame rearrangements with V and J called. A share of clones is missing; checked studies link under half to unresolved V genes, and the rest is unexplained. V and J calls and clone size follow that table, whereas D and trimming were derived from the DNA. For this sample the table gives roughly 74,000 clones, of which 80% to 90% were detected only once. The ten largest clones capture about a third of the sample.

The chain joins TRBV7-9 to TRBJ1-2, with TRBD1 matching 9 junction bases. This clonotype was sampled from a man aged 70-80 years with acute or convalescent COVID-19. What was sequenced was peripheral blood. The CDR3 region: CASSSPGQGAYGYTF. The nucleotides are TGTGCCAGCAGCTCACCGGGACAGGGCGCCTATGGCTACACCTTC.